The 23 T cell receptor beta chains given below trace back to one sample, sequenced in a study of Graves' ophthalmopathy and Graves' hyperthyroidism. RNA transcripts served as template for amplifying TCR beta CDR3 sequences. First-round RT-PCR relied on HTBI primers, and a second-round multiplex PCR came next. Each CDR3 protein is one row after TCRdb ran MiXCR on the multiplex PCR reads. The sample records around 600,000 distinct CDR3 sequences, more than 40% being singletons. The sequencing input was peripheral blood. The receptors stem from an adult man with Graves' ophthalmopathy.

The CDR3 spells CASSPNLGGVVDEQYF. As DNA, the CDR3 is TGTGCCAGCAGCCCCAACCTCGGGGGGGTTGTAGACGAGCAGTACTTC. The chain combines TRBV7-9 with TRBJ2-7; TRBD2 matches 8 bases. The CDR3 has 16 residues. Germline V gene sequence: CDR1 SEHNR, CDR2 FQNEAQ (reference sequence). Trimming at V came to 5 bases and at J to 5 bases, leaving 14 bases not matched to a gene.

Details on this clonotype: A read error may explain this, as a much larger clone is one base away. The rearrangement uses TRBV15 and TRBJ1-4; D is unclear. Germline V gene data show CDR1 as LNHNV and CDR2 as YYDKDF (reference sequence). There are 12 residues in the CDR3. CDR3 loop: CAASRESEKLFF. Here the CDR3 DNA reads TGTGCCGCCAGCAGAGAGTCTGAAAAACTGTTTTTT.

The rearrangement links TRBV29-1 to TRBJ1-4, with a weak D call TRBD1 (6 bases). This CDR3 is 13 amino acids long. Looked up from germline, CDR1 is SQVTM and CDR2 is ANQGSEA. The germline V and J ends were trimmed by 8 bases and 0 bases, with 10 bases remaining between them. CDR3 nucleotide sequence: TGCAGCAGTTGGACAGCAACTAATGAAAAACTGTTTTTT. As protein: CSSWTATNEKLFF. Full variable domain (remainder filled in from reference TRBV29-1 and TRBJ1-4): SAVISQKPSRDICQRGTSLTIQCQVDSQVTMMFWYRQQPGQSLTLIATANQGSEATYESGFVIDKFPISRPNLTFSTLTVSNMSPEDSSIYLCSSWTATNEKLFFGSGTQLSVL.

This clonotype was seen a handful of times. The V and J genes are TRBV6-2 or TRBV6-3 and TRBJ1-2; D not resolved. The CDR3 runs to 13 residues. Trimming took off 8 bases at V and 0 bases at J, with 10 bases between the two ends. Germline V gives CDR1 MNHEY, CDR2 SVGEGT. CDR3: CASSKATNYGYTF. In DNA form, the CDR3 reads TGTGCCAGCTCGAAAGCAACTAACTATGGCTACACCTTC.

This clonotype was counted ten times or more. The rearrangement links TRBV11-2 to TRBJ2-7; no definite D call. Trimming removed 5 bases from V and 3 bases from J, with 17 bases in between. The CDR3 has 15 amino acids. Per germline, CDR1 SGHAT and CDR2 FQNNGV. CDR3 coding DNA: TGTGCCAGCAGCGTCCAGTTTGCGGAGCTCTACGAGCAGTACTTC. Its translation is CASSVQFAELYEQYF.

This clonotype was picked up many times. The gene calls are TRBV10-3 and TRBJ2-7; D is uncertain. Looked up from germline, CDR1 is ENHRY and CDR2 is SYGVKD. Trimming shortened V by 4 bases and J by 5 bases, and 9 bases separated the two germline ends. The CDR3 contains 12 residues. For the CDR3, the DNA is TGTGCCATCAGTGTGGGTCTCCACGAGCAGTACTTC. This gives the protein CAISVGLHEQYF.

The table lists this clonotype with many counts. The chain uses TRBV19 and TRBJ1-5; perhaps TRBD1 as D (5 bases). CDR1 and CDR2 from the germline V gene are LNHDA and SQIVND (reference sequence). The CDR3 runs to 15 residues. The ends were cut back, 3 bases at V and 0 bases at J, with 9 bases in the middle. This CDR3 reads CASSMSDNSNQPQHF. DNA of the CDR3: TGTGCCAGTAGTATGTCGGACAATAGCAATCAGCCCCAGCATTTT.

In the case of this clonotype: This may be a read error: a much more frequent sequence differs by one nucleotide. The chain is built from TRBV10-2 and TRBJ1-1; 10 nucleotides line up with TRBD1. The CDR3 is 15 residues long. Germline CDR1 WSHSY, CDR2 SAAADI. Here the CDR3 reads CASRSGQGMNTEAIF. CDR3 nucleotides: TGTGCCAGCAGATCGGGACAGGGGATGAACACTGAAGCTATCTTT.

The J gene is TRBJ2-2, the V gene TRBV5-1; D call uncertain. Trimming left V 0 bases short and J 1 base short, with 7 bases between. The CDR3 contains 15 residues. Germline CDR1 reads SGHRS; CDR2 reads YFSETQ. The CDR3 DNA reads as TGCGCCAGCAGCTTGGACGGATTGAACACCGGGGAGCTGTTTTTT. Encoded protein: CASSLDGLNTGELFF.

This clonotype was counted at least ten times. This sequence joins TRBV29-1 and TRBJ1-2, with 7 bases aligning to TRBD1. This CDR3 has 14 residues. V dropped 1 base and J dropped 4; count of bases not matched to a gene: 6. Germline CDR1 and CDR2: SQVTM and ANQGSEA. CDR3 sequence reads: CSVEATRDSYGYTF. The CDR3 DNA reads TGCAGCGTTGAAGCTACTCGGGACAGCTATGGCTACACCTTC.

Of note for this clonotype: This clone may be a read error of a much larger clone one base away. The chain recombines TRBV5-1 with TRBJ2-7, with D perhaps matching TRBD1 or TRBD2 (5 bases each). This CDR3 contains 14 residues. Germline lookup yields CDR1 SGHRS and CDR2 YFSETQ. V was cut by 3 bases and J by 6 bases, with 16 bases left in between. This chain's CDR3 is CASSSGTKGLEQYF. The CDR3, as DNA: TGCGCCAGCAGCTCCGGGACCAAGGGGCTCGAGCAGTACTTC.

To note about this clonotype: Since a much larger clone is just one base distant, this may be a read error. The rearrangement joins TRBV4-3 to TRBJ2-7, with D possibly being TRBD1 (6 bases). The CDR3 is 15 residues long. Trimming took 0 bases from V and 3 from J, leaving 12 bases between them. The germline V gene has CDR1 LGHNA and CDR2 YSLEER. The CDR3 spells CASSQDRGWSYEQYF. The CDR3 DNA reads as TGCGCCAGCAGCCAAGACAGGGGATGGAGCTACGAGCAGTACTTC.

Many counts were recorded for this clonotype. CDR3 loop: CASSLAGAAQETQYF. Written as DNA, the CDR3 is TGTGCCAGCAGCTTGGCCGGTGCAGCGCAAGAGACCCAGTACTTC. The chain combines TRBV5-6 with TRBJ2-5; D unresolved. Germline V gives CDR1 SGHDT, CDR2 YYEEEE. Trimming shortened V by 0 bases and J by 2 bases, and 11 bases separated the two germline ends. This CDR3 spans 15 amino acids.

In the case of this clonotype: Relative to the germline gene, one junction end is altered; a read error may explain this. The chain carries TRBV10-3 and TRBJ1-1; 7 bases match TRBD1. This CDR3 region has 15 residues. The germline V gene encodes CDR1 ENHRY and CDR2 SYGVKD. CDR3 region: CASSEGAGGGPEAFF. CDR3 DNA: TGTGCCAGCAGTGAAGGGGCAGGGGGAGGGCCTGAAGCTTTCTTT.

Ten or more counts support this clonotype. This CDR3 is CASSQTGLAGTEQYF. The CDR3, as DNA: TGTGCCAGCAGCCAAACTGGACTAGCGGGGACCGAGCAGTACTTC. This chain uses TRBV9 with TRBJ2-7, with 12 bases that match TRBD2. With 4 bases clipped from V and 6 bases from J, the junction kept 8 bases outside the gene matches. The CDR3 extends over 15 amino acids. From germline, CDR1 is SGDLS and CDR2 YYNGEE.

CDR3 loop: CASSYSLGAFSPLHF. In DNA form, the CDR3 reads TGTGCCAGCAGTTACTCGCTGGGTGCGTTTTCACCCCTCCACTTT. V is TRBV6-5 and J is TRBJ1-6; D not certain. Germline assignment: CDR1 MNHEY and CDR2 SVGAGI. The ends were cut back, 0 bases at V and 9 bases at J, with 12 bases in the middle. This CDR3 has 15 residues.

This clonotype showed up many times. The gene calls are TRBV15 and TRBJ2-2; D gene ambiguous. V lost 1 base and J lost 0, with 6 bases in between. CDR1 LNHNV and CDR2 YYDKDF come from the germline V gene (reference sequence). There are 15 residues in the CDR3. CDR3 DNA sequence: TGTGCCACCAGCAGAGGTTTAGCGAACACCGGGGAGCTGTTTTTT. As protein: CATSRGLANTGELFF.

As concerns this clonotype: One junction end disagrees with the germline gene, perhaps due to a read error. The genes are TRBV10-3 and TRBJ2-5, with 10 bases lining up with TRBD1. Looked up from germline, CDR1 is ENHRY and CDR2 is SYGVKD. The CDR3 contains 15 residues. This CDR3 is CASSRGQGGMETQYF. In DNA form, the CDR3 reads TGTGCCAGCAGTAGAGGACAGGGGGGTATGGAGACCCAGTACTTC.

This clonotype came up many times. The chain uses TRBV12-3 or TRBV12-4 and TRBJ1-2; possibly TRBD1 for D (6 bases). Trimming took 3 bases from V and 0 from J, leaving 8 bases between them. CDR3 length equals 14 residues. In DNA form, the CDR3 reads TGTGCCAGCAGTTTTGCAGGGGCTAACTATGGCTACACCTTC. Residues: CASSFAGANYGYTF.

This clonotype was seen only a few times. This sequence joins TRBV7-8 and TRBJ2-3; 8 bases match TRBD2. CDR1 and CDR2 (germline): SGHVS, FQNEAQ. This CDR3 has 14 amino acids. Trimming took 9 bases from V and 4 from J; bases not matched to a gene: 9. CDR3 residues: CASRAAGAADTQYF. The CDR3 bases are TGTGCCAGTAGAGCAGCGGGAGCGGCAGATACGCAGTATTTT.

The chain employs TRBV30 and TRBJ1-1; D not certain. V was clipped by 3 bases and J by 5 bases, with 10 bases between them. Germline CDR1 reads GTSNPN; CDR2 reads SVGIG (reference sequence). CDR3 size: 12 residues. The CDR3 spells CAWRGSRTEAFF. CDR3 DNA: TGTGCCTGGAGAGGGTCGCGAACTGAAGCTTTCTTT.

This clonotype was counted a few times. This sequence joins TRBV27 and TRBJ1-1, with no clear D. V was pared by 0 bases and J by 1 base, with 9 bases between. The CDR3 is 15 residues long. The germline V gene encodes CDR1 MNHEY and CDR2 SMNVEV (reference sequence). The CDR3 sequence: CASSLSRAQNTEAFF. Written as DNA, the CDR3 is TGTGCCAGCAGTTTATCGAGGGCACAGAACACTGAAGCTTTCTTT.

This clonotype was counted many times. The CDR3 DNA follows: TGTGCCAGCAGCTTAGGGGGGGCAATTCAGCCCCAGCATTTT. This sequence encodes CASSLGGAIQPQHF. The rearrangement links TRBV7-9 to TRBJ1-5, with D possibly being TRBD1 (6 bases). V lost 1 base and J lost 6, with 10 bases in between. Germline V gene sequence: CDR1 SEHNR, CDR2 FQNEAQ (reference sequence). There are 14 residues in the CDR3.